This T cell receptor beta chain was profiled in a study of blood T cell repertoires in COVID-19. CDR3 length: 16 residues. V dropped 5 bases and J dropped 3 bases, with 16 bases sitting between them. Per germline, CDR1 MNHEY and CDR2 SMNVEV (reference sequence). Method: immunoSEQ multiplex PCR; TCRdb's copy keeps in-frame clones and lacks some. The sample shows roughly 66,000 clones, 82% of them seen only once. This clonotype was obtained from a man in his 60s with acute or convalescent COVID-19. The sample consisted of peripheral blood. This rearrangement joins TRBV27 to TRBJ1-4; D may be TRBD1 (5 bases). For the CDR3, the DNA is TGTGCCAGCAGTCCATCTCCGGGACTTCCTAATGAAAAACTGTTTTTT. This gives the protein CASSPSPGLPNEKLFF.